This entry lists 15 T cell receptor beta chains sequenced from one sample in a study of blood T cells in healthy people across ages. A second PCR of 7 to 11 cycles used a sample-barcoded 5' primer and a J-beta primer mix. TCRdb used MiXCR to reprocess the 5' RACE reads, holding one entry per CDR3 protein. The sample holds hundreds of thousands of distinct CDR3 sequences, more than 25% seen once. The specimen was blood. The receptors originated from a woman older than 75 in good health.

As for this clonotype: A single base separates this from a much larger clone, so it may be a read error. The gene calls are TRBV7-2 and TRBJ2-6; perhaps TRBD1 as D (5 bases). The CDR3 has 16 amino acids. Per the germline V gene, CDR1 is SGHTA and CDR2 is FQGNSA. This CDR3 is CASSVEKNSGADVLTF. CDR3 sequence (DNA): TGTGCCAGCAGCGTAGAGAAAAACTCTGGGGCCGACGTCCTGACTTTC.

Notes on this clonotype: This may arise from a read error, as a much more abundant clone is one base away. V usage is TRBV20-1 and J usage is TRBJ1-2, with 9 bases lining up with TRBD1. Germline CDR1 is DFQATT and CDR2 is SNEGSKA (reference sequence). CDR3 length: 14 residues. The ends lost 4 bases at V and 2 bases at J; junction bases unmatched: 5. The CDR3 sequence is CSAKGQGSNYGYTF. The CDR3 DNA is TGCAGTGCTAAGGGACAGGGCTCAAACTATGGCTACACCTTC.

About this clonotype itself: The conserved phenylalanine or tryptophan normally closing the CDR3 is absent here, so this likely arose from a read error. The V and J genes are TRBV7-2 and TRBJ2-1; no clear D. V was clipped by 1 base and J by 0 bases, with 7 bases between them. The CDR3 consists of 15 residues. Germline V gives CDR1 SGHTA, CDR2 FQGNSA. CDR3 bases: TGTGCCAGCAGCTTAGGATGGGGCTCCTACAATGAGCAGTTCGTC. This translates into CASSLGWGSYNEQFV.

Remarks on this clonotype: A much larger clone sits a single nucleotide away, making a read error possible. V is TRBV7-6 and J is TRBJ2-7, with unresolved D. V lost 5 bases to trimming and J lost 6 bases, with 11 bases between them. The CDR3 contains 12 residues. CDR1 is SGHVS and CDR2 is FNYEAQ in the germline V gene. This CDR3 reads CASSLHQREQYF. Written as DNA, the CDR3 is TGTGCCAGCAGCCTCCACCAGCGCGAGCAGTACTTC.

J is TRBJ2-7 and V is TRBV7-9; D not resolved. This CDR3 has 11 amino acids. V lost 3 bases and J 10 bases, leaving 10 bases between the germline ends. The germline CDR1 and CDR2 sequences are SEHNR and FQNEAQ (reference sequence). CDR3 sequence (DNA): TGTGCCAGCAGCTTTGAGTTAGACCAGTACTTC. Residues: CASSFELDQYF. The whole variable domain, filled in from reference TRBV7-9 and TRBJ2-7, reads DTGVSQNPRHKITKRGQNVTFRCDPISEHNRLYWYRQTLGQGPEFLTYFQNEAQLEKSRLLSDRFSAERPKGSFSTLEIQRTEQGDSAMYLCASSFELDQYFGPGTRLTVT.

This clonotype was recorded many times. CDR3 in DNA: TGCGCCAGCAGCCAAGAACGGACTAGCGGGGCCCTAGCCAAAAACATTCAGTACTTC. Its protein is CASSQERTSGALAKNIQYF. The J gene is TRBJ2-4, the V gene TRBV4-3, with 12 bases lining up with TRBD2. The junction had 6 bases not matched to a gene; V was cut back by 0 bases and J by 0 bases. This CDR3 has 19 amino acids. CDR1 is LGHNA, CDR2 YSLEER, per germline.

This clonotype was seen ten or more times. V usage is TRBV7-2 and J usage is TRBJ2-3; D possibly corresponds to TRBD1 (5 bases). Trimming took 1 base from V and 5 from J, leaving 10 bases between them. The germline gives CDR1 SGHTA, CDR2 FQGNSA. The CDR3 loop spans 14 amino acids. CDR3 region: CASSLGFREDTQYF. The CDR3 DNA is TGTGCCAGCAGCTTAGGGTTCAGGGAAGATACGCAGTATTTT.

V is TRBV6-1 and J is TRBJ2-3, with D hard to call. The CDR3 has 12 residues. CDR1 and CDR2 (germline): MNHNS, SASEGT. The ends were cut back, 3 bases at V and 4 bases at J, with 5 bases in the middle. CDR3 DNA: TGTGCCAGCAGTGATTTCTCAGATACGCAGTATTTT. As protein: CASSDFSDTQYF.

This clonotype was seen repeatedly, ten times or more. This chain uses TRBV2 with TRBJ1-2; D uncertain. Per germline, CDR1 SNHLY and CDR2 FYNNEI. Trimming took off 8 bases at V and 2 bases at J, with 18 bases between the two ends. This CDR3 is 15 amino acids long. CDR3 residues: CASRTLQERNYGYTF. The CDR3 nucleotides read TGTGCCAGCCGAACCCTCCAGGAGCGGAACTATGGCTACACCTTC.

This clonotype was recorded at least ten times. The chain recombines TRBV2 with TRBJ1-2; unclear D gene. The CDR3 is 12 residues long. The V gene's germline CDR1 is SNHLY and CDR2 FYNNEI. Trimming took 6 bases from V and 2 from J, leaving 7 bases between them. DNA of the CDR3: TGTGCCAGCAGCGGACGGAACTATGGCTACACCTTC. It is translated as CASSGRNYGYTF.

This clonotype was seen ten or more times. CDR3 DNA: TGCAGTGCTAAACCTAGCGGGCGGGCAGATACGCAGTATTTT. Translation: CSAKPSGRADTQYF. The chain links TRBV20-1 to TRBJ2-3; TRBD2 agrees at 8 bases. V trimming: 4 bases; J trimming: 4 bases; junction bases outside the gene matches: 7. This CDR3 is built from 14 residues. CDR1 and CDR2 (germline): DFQATT, SNEGSKA (reference sequence).

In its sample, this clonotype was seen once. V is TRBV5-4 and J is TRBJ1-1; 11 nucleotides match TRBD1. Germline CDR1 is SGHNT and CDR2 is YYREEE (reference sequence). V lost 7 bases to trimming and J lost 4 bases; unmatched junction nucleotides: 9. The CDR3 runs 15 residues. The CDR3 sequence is CASGRAGTGGTEAFF. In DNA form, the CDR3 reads TGTGCCAGCGGCCGAGCCGGGACAGGGGGCACTGAAGCTTTCTTT.

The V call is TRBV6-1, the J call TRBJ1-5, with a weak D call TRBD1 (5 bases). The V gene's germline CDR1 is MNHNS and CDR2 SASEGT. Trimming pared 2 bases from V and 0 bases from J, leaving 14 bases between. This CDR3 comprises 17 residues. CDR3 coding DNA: TGTGCCAGCAGTGAAAGGGTGGAGGGGTATAGCAATCAGCCCCAGCATTTT. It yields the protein CASSERVEGYSNQPQHF.

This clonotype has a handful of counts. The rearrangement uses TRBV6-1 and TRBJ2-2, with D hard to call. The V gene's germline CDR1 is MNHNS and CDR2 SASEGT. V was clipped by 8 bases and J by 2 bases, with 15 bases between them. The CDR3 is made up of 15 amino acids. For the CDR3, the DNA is TGTGCCAGCGGCTTAGGAGCACCTAACACCGGGGAGCTGTTTTTT. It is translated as CASGLGAPNTGELFF.

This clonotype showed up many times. Here the CDR3 reads CASSLSGGAKNEQFF. CDR3 in DNA: TGTGCCAGCAGCTTGAGCGGGGGGGCGAAAAATGAGCAGTTCTTC. V gene TRBV7-8 combines with J gene TRBJ2-1; 10 positions agree with TRBD2. This CDR3 has 15 residues. CDR1 and CDR2 from the germline V gene are SGHVS and FQNEAQ. The V and J ends lost 3 bases and 7 bases, in that order; junction bases with no gene match: 6.